The clone carrying this T cell receptor beta chain qualifies as medium-sized. Its cognate antigen is unknown. The entry originates in a study of type 1 regulatory T cells. Study details: T-allo10 is a Tr1-enriched, alloantigen-specific CD4 T cell product made in vitro.

One entry per CDR3 protein, called by TCRdb with MiXCR from the reads. There are about 15,000 distinct CDR3 sequences in the sample; around 13% occur only once, and 15% lies in the top ten. There are 15 residues in the CDR3. Germline V gene sequence: CDR1 MNHEY, CDR2 SVGAGI. The V end was cut by 0 bases, the J end by 13 bases, with 21 bases between. The receptor comes from a human donor in good health. Material: cultured T cells, either the whole culture or a sorted T cell fraction (not recorded which). This rearrangement joins TRBV6-5 to TRBJ2-5, with D unclear. The CDR3 here is CASSYSSADINLRYF. CDR3 sequence (DNA): TGTGCCAGCAGTTACTCGTCAGCTGACATTAATCTACGGTACTTC.